These 3 T cell receptor beta chains came from one sample sequenced in a study of cytomegalovirus exposure and HLA in healthy donors. It was with 60 Vbeta and 13 Jbeta primers that the PCR ran. The assay was immunoSEQ multiplex PCR, and TCRdb's table has in-frame clones only and misses some. The sample shows tens of thousands of clones, 60% to 80% of them seen only once. The sample taken for sequencing was PBMCs. These receptors all come from a female donor in good health and CMV-seronegative.

The genes are TRBV6-6 and TRBJ1-5; D unresolved. Germline-derived CDR1 and CDR2 are MNHNY and SVGAGI (reference sequence). The germline V and J ends were trimmed by 2 bases and 4 bases, with 15 bases remaining between them. The CDR3 is 16 amino acids. The chain's CDR3 is CASSYVRGSENQPQHF. Here the CDR3 DNA reads TGTGCCAGCAGTTACGTTCGGGGATCGGAGAATCAGCCCCAGCATTTT.

This chain links TRBV5-5 with TRBJ1-1, with unresolved D. Trimming took 0 bases from V and 6 from J, leaving 12 bases between them. The length of the CDR3 is 14 residues. CDR1 and CDR2 from the germline V gene are SGHKS and YYEKEE (reference sequence). The DNA for the CDR3 is TGTGCCAGCAGCTTGGTCGGTAGAGGGCCTGAAGCTTTCTTT. It is translated as CASSLVGRGPEAFF.

The rearrangement links TRBV5-6 to TRBJ2-5, with D possibly being TRBD1 (6 bases). Germline V gene data show CDR1 as SGHDT and CDR2 as YYEEEE. The CDR3 covers 14 residues. V gave up 4 bases and J gave up 4 bases, with 14 bases separating them. Written as DNA, the CDR3 is TGTGCCAGCAGCCTTCAACAGGGCCTAGAGACCCAGTACTTC. Translating it yields CASSLQQGLETQYF.